The 21 T cell receptor beta chains presented below share a single source sample, sequenced in a study of blood T cell repertoires in COVID-19. Generated by immunoSEQ multiplex PCR, the TCRdb table keeps only in-frame clones and is missing some. This sample carries hundreds of thousands of clones, around 90% of them seen once, and the ten largest clones take around 0.84%. Sequenced: peripheral blood. These receptors all come from a man aged 55 to 69 with COVID-19, enrolled during active disease.

A single count supports this clone. V and J are TRBV28 and TRBJ1-6, with 12 positions matching TRBD1. Per the germline V gene, CDR1 is MDHEN and CDR2 is SYDVKM. V shed 3 bases, J shed 10 bases, and the junction held 1 base outside the gene matches. The CDR3 spans 14 residues. The CDR3 protein is CASSLGTGGSPLHF. CDR3 nucleotide sequence: TGTGCCAGCAGTTTGGGGACAGGGGGCTCACCCCTCCACTTT.

The chain recombines TRBV7-9 with TRBJ1-4, with D hard to call. CDR3 size: 16 residues. V lost 5 bases and J lost 4, with 17 bases in between. The germline V gene encodes CDR1 SEHNR and CDR2 FQNEAQ (reference sequence). In DNA, the CDR3 is TGTGCCAGCAGCCCCGCGGGCGGGATCGGTAATGAAAAACTGTTTTTT. Translation: CASSPAGGIGNEKLFF.

Note on this clone: One end of the junction does not line up with germline, which may come from a read error. The chain employs TRBV7-7 and TRBJ2-3; 10 nucleotides match TRBD2. This CDR3 comprises 17 residues. Germline CDR1 and CDR2: SSHAT and FNYEAQ (reference sequence). The CDR3 is CASSPRLAGSSTDTQYF. The CDR3 nucleotides read TGTGCTAGCAGCCCGAGACTAGCGGGTTCTAGCACAGATACGCAGTATTTT.

The V call is TRBV11-2, the J call TRBJ2-1; 12 nucleotides match TRBD2. This CDR3 contains 17 residues. Per germline, CDR1 SGHAT and CDR2 FQNNGV. Unmatched junction bases numbered 11, after V lost 5 bases and J lost 6 bases. CDR3 residues: CASSLPKLAGGPNEQFF. DNA of the CDR3: TGTGCCAGCAGCCTACCGAAGCTAGCGGGGGGGCCCAATGAGCAGTTCTTC.

The chain is built from TRBV5-5 and TRBJ2-1, with 15 positions matching TRBD2. This CDR3 spans 15 amino acids. Per germline, CDR1 SGHKS and CDR2 YYEKEE (reference sequence). V shed 3 bases, J shed 9 bases, and the junction held 4 bases outside the gene matches. CDR3 in amino acids: CASSSWTSGRVEQFF. The CDR3 nucleotides read TGTGCCAGCAGCTCCTGGACTAGCGGGAGGGTTGAGCAGTTCTTC.

V and J are TRBV6-1 and TRBJ1-3, with D possibly matching TRBD1 (5 bases). Germline lookup yields CDR1 MNHNS and CDR2 SASEGT. This CDR3 spans 16 amino acids. The V gene lost 0 bases and the J gene lost 0 bases, with 9 bases spanning the gap. The CDR3 loop reads CASSEAGVNSGNTIYF. CDR3 sequence (DNA): TGTGCCAGCAGTGAAGCAGGGGTTAACTCTGGAAACACCATATATTTT.

The chain links TRBV19 to TRBJ2-7; 11 nucleotides match TRBD1. The CDR3 has 15 residues. Per the germline V gene, CDR1 is LNHDA and CDR2 is SQIVND (reference sequence). V was clipped by 5 bases and J by 6 bases; unmatched bases: 9. In DNA, the CDR3 is TGTGCCAGTAGTGAGACCGGGACAGGGGGTTCCGAGCAGTACTTC. Amino acid sequence: CASSETGTGGSEQYF.

The V gene is TRBV7-2, the J gene TRBJ2-7; D is unresolved. V was cut by 5 bases and J by 4 bases, with 21 bases left in between. CDR1 and CDR2 (germline): SGHTA, FQGNSA. The CDR3 has 16 amino acids. In nucleotides, the CDR3 is TGTGCCAGCAGCCTCGGTGGGCTATCGCTCACTTACGAGCAGTACTTC. Its translation: CASSLGGLSLTYEQYF.

This chain links TRBV27 with TRBJ2-3, with 8 bases identical to TRBD1. With 3 bases clipped from V and 3 bases from J, the junction kept 2 bases outside the gene matches. The germline gives CDR1 MNHEY, CDR2 SMNVEV (reference sequence). The CDR3 consists of 14 residues. The CDR3 bases are TGTGCCAGCAGTTTGGACAGGGTGACAGATACGCAGTATTTT. Amino acids: CASSLDRVTDTQYF.

This clone was detected only once. J is TRBJ2-5 and V is TRBV10-2; 8 nucleotides align to TRBD2. This CDR3 contains 15 residues. The V gene's germline CDR1 is WSHSY and CDR2 SAAADI. V lost 3 bases to trimming and J lost 0 bases; unmatched junction nucleotides: 3. The CDR3 sequence is CASSEIAGYQETQYF. The CDR3 nucleotides read TGCGCCAGCAGTGAAATAGCGGGATACCAAGAGACCCAGTACTTC.

The CDR3 nucleotides read TGTGCCACCAGTGATTTGAGGGACAGGGCTACCGGGGAGCTGTTTTTT. Its translation: CATSDLRDRATGELFF. V usage is TRBV24-1 and J usage is TRBJ2-2; 9 positions agree with TRBD1. The junction had 3 bases not matched to a gene; V was cut back by 0 bases and J by 5 bases. CDR1 is KGHDR and CDR2 is SFDVKD in the germline V gene. This CDR3 contains 16 residues.

The chain carries TRBV7-9 and TRBJ2-2; 8 bases line up with TRBD2. Germline loops: CDR1 SEHNR, CDR2 FQNEAQ (reference sequence). Losses at the gene ends were 5 bases for V and 4 bases for J; bases not matched to a gene: 9. CDR3 length equals 16 residues. CDR3 sequence reads: CASSRIAGFGTGELFF. The CDR3 region has the DNA TGTGCCAGCAGCCGAATAGCGGGATTCGGCACCGGGGAGCTGTTTTTT.

The rearrangement joins TRBV28 to TRBJ1-2; TRBD1 matches at 7 bases. CDR1 and CDR2 from the germline V gene are MDHEN and SYDVKM. The CDR3 sequence is 13 residues long. V lost 5 bases, J lost 8 bases, and 8 bases stayed unmatched. The DNA for the CDR3 is TGTGCCAGCAGTACCCGACAGGGAGGCGGCTACACCTTC. Translating it yields CASSTRQGGGYTF.

The chain has TRBV7-2 and TRBJ2-7; 8 bases are a match to TRBD2. J gave up 1 base and V 5 bases, and 16 bases lay outside the gene matches. CDR3 length: 18 residues. Per germline, CDR1 SGHTA and CDR2 FQGNSA. DNA of the CDR3: TGTGCCAGCAGCCCCCTTACGAGTCGCACTAGCGGATCCTACGAGCAGTACTTC. This codes for CASSPLTSRTSGSYEQYF.

V and J are TRBV30 and TRBJ1-2; D gene ambiguous. The germline V gene encodes CDR1 GTSNPN and CDR2 SVGIG (reference sequence). CDR3 length: 11 amino acids. V lost 8 bases, J lost 8 bases, and 15 bases lay in between. The CDR3 DNA is TGTGCCGGTGGTTCTCTTCGGGGCTACACCTTC. The encoded protein is CAGGSLRGYTF.

V is TRBV28 and J is TRBJ1-2, with D hard to call. Trimming shortened V by 2 bases and J by 4 bases, and 14 bases separated the two germline ends. Per germline, CDR1 MDHEN and CDR2 SYDVKM. CDR3 size: 15 residues. The CDR3 loop reads CASSLEVLSTYGYTF. The CDR3 DNA is TGTGCCAGCAGTTTAGAGGTACTGTCTACCTATGGCTACACCTTC.

The genes are TRBV28 and TRBJ1-2, with unresolved D. CDR1 and CDR2 from the germline V gene are MDHEN and SYDVKM. V lost 5 bases, J lost 7 bases, and 8 bases lay in between. The CDR3 length is 11 residues. The CDR3 DNA reads TGTGCCAGCAGTAATCTGTCTGGCTACACCTTC. Translation: CASSNLSGYTF.

V and J are TRBV6-5 and TRBJ2-7; perhaps TRBD2 as D (6 bases). Trimming stripped 7 bases from V and 0 bases from J, with 10 bases between. CDR1 MNHEY and CDR2 SVGAGI come from the germline V gene. The CDR3 spans 13 residues. This chain's CDR3 is CASKGGNSYEQYF. DNA for the CDR3: TGTGCCAGCAAGGGCGGGAACTCCTACGAGCAGTACTTC.

This chain uses TRBV3-1 (or the pseudogene TRBV3-2) with TRBJ2-7; 8 bases map to TRBD1. The CDR3 length is 15 residues. V lost 4 bases and J lost 2; bases outside the gene matches: 7. Germline V gene lookup returns CDR1 LGHDT and CDR2 YNNKEL (reference sequence). This CDR3 is CASSPAAGGPYEQYF. The CDR3 coding sequence is TGTGCCAGCAGCCCCGCGGCAGGGGGCCCCTACGAGCAGTACTTC.

This clone turned up a few times. The chain employs TRBV18 and TRBJ1-1; D is unclear. Germline V gene data show CDR1 as KGHSH and CDR2 as LQKENI. Between the trimmed V and J ends, which lost 2 bases and 1 base, there was a span of 14 bases. The CDR3 has 16 amino acids. CDR3: CASSPNNPSGNTEAFF. The CDR3 DNA reads TGTGCCAGCTCACCAAATAACCCCTCCGGGAACACTGAAGCTTTCTTT. The full variable domain, in which reference TRBV18 and TRBJ1-1 provide the parts outside the CDR3, is NAGVMQNPRHLVRRRGQEARLRCSPMKGHSHVYWYRQLPEEGLKFMVYLQKENIIDESGMPKERFSAEFPKEGPSILRIQQVVRGDSAAYFCASSPNNPSGNTEAFFGQGTRLTVV.

The sample holds one count of this clone. V usage is TRBV7-2 and J usage is TRBJ2-1, with TRBD1 identical over 12 bases. V was pared by 4 bases and J by 7 bases, with 5 bases of the junction left unmatched. Germline V gene sequence: CDR1 SGHTA, CDR2 FQGNSA. This CDR3 has 15 amino acids. The chain's CDR3 is CASSSRDRGRNEQFF. CDR3 DNA sequence: TGTGCCAGCAGCTCCCGGGACAGGGGGCGGAATGAGCAGTTCTTC.